This TCR beta chain appears in the sequencing data of a study of T cell responses to AZD1222 COVID-19 vaccine (dated by TCRdb to the early 2020s). About the investigation overall: Because spike-specific TCR depth and breadth did not differ between the two schedules, AZD1222 recipients who got a second dose at roughly 4 weeks were pooled with those who got a second dose at roughly 12 weeks. A total of about 250 trial participants underwent TCR sequencing, of whom 200 to 220 had received two doses of AZD1222 and approximately 26 had received two doses of the MenACWY control vaccine. Trial participants were enrolled by age into subgroups of 18-55, 56-69 and 70-plus years, and around 150, 28 and 57 TCR-sequenced participants, respectively, were included in these subgroups. Beyond this particular receptor, the publication reports: Nearly half of unique spike-specific TCRs reportedly recognized epitopes outside regions mutated in the B.1.351 and B.1.1.7 variants. Because no samples from the day 14 peak response were available, repertoires could be characterized only after the peak T cell response. The 56-69-year group was small, and its depth increase did not reach significance, likely because of low power. Only a handful of AZD1222 recipients were SARS-CoV-2 seropositive at baseline, limiting conclusions about previously exposed vaccinees. Most participants were white British and females outnumbered males, and the authors suggested that clonal diversity may have been underestimated. Spike-specific TCR breadth and depth rose significantly after two AZD1222 doses compared with day 0 and with MenACWY recipients. Vaccine-associated CD4 TCRs spanned the whole spike protein, with dominant responses in regions 160-218 and 743-854.

The sample's time point, from its label and the paper: baseline before first vaccination. Samples from vaccinated people were obtained from the UK trials COV001 and COV002, which included a single-blind randomized controlled phase 2/3 trial of AZD1222 (ChAdOx1 nCoV-19) in healthy adults. For TCRbeta chain sequencing, PBMC samples were collected from trial participants at day 0 and at day 28 after the second dose. The CDR3 regions of human TCRbeta chains were analyzed by immunosequencing. The study's own analysis went as follows. TCRs in the repertoires were matched against a reference library of SARS-CoV-2-specific TCRs that had been generated with the MIRA antigen-specificity platform. Breadth meant the fraction of unique TCRs that were SARS-CoV-2-associated, whereas depth meant the fraction of total T cells that were SARS-CoV-2-associated. Using the MIRA data, every spike-specific TCR was mapped to the spike region that the TCR reacted to and assigned to either a CD4 or a CD8 class. Log10-transformed breadth and depth values were compared by one-way ANOVA with Sidak's multiple comparisons tests. TCRdb stores this immuneACCESS table with in-frame sequences only. Part of the clones is absent; in the studies checked, under half of the shortfall reflects unresolved V genes, and no reason is known for the rest. Clone size and the V and J calls come from that table; the DNA yielded D and trimming. In this sample the table shows 90,000 to 120,000 clones, about nine tenths of which occur a single time. The ten biggest clones cover approximately 4% of the sample.

In the germline V gene, CDR1 corresponds to SGHTA and CDR2 to FQGNSA. The CDR3 runs 14 amino acids, cysteine and phenylalanine included. Of all the DNA, just the CDR3 is kept, 42 bases in frame from base 1. The junction carries 10 bases between V and J, which are trimmed by 3 bases and 2 bases respectively. Turning to this clone: This receptor's antigen is unknown. It has no much larger one-base neighbor in the sample; base qualities were not kept.

The source is an adult in good health. Specimen: peripheral blood, collected on day 0 of AZD1222 vaccination. The rearranged chain carries TRBV7-2 and TRBJ1-2; the D gene assignment is ambiguous. The DNA reads as follows: TGTGCCAGCAGCTTTCGAGCATTCAACTATGGCTACACCTTC. It encodes CASSFRAFNYGYTF.